This T cell receptor (beta chain) was captured in a study of early T cells in non-severe SARS-CoV-2 infection. MiXCR, applied by TCRdb to the 5' RACE reads, yields one record per CDR3 protein. The table lists around 82,000 distinct CDR3 sequences, about 14% of them singletons. The CDR3 totals 16 residues. Germline V lookup: CDR1 SQVTM, CDR2 ANQGSEA. With 4 bases removed from V and 0 bases from J, the gap between germline ends came to 15 bases. The specimen sequenced was whole blood. The V gene is TRBV29-1, the J gene TRBJ2-2, with no clear D. This clonotype was obtained from an adult who was a healthcare worker with PCR-confirmed SARS-CoV-2 infection or an uninfected control (not recorded which). This CDR3 reads CSVGRVSFANTGELFF. In nucleotides, the CDR3 is TGCAGCGTTGGCCGGGTTAGCTTCGCGAACACCGGGGAGCTGTTTTTT.